These 5 T cell receptor beta chains originate from one sample sequenced in a study of blood T cell repertoires in COVID-19. The assay was immunoSEQ multiplex PCR, and TCRdb's table has in-frame clones only and misses some. The table includes 130,000 to 150,000 clones, about 80% detected once. Sequencing was performed on peripheral blood. These receptors came from a man in his 70s who had recovered from COVID-19.

The chain couples TRBV5-4 to TRBJ1-6; 7 positions agree with TRBD1. V was pared by 3 bases and J by 5 bases, with 2 bases of the junction left unmatched. CDR3 size: 14 residues. The germline V gene encodes CDR1 SGHNT and CDR2 YYREEE (reference sequence). DNA of the CDR3: TGTGCCAGCAGCTCGGGACAGAATAATTCACCCCTCCACTTT. This translates into CASSSGQNNSPLHF.

J is TRBJ1-4 and V is TRBV27; possibly TRBD1 for D (5 bases). V was shortened by 6 bases and J by 5 bases, with 16 bases between the two germline ends. This CDR3 contains 15 residues. Germline V gene data show CDR1 as MNHEY and CDR2 as SMNVEV (reference sequence). This CDR3 is CASSQGRGINEKLFF. The CDR3 DNA follows: TGTGCCAGCAGCCAGGGACGGGGGATAAATGAAAAACTGTTTTTT.

This chain links TRBV19 with TRBJ2-7, with 10 bases matching TRBD2. Germline V gene sequence: CDR1 LNHDA, CDR2 SQIVND (reference sequence). CDR3 length equals 15 residues. The V segment lost 5 bases and the J segment 3 bases; nucleotides outside the gene matches: 7. The CDR3 protein is CASSVTSGLLYEQYF. The CDR3 DNA sequence: TGTGCCAGTAGTGTGACTAGCGGGCTCCTCTACGAGCAGTACTTC.

V usage is TRBV6-5 and J usage is TRBJ2-1, with 7 positions matching TRBD1. V gave up 10 bases and J gave up 3 bases; unmatched junction bases: 12. The CDR3 length is 15 residues. Germline-derived CDR1 and CDR2 are MNHEY and SVGAGI. CDR3 sequence reads: CATYVPGQNYNEQFF. Written as DNA, the CDR3 is TGTGCCACCTACGTACCGGGACAGAACTACAATGAGCAGTTCTTC.

The V gene is TRBV18, the J gene TRBJ2-7; the D gene is possibly TRBD2 (5 bases). This CDR3 is built from 16 residues. The germline V gene has CDR1 KGHSH and CDR2 LQKENI. Trimming removed 0 bases at V and 6 bases at J, with 18 bases between. The CDR3 loop is CASSPPVAIETSEQYF. The CDR3, as DNA: TGTGCCAGCTCACCACCGGTAGCGATAGAAACCTCCGAGCAGTACTTC.